This T cell receptor beta chain comes out of a study of T-cell reconstitution after alpha-beta-depleted transplantation in children. Study observations and caveats: Newly produced T cells mostly accounted for T-cell counts and diversity one year post-transplant. Surviving recipient T cells and thymic progenitors produced the high day-60 TCRbeta diversity seen in some patients. Two months or so post-transplant, alpha-beta T cells reportedly derived from several hundred expanded graft clones.

The CDR3 extends over 16 amino acids. V shed 4 bases and J 4 bases; nucleotides not matched to a gene: 9. This sample's TCRbeta library carried unique molecular identifier barcodes. TCRdb passed the PCR reads through MiXCR, listing each CDR3 protein once. The table includes 450,000 to 550,000 distinct CDR3 sequences, about 10% detected once. Notes on this clonotype: The target antigen is unknown.

Here the sequenced sample was PBMCs, mostly from graft donor cells, taken 180 days after TCRalphabeta/CD19-depleted stem cell transplant. V and J are TRBV12-3 or TRBV12-4 and TRBJ2-1; 8 bases map to TRBD2. The source of this sequence is a female patient aged 2-10 years who had a stem cell transplant for aplastic anemia, so the T cells may come from the graft donor. CDR3 in DNA: TGTGCCAGCAGTTCCTACTCTAGCGGGCTATACAATGAGCAGTTCTTC. It translates to CASSSYSSGLYNEQFF.